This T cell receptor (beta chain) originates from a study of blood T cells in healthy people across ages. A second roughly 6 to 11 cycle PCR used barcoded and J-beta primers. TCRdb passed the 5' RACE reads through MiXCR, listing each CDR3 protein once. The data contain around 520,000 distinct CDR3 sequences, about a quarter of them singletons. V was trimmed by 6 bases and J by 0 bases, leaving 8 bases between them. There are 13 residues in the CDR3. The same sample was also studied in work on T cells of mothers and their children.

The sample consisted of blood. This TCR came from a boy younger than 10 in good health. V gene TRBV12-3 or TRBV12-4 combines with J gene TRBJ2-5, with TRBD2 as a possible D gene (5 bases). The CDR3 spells CASSQRHQETQYF. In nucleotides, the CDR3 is TGTGCCAGCAGCCAGCGGCACCAAGAGACCCAGTACTTC.